This T cell receptor beta chain was profiled in a study of chemoradiotherapy in HPV16-positive cancers. Study outcomes and limitations: Candidate HPV-specific clones and E7-related TCR motifs grew in tumor during treatment.

This CDR3 spans 14 amino acids. V lost 6 bases, J lost 0 bases, and 5 bases stayed unmatched. The germline V gene encodes CDR1 MNHNY and CDR2 SVGAGI (reference sequence). TCRdb's copy holds only in-frame clones and misses some; the assay was immunoSEQ multiplex PCR. The profile shows roughly 21,000 clones, around 87% of them singletons. Concerning this clone itself: Its antigen is unknown.

The sequence came from a human donor with HPV-associated anogenital cancer. The gene calls are TRBV6-6 and TRBJ2-7; the match to TRBD1 covers 7 bases. The material sequenced was blood, taken from a patient who underwent chemoradiotherapy. CDR3 in amino acids: CASRSGTDSYEQYF. CDR3 DNA sequence: TGTGCCAGCAGGTCCGGGACAGACTCCTACGAGCAGTACTTC.